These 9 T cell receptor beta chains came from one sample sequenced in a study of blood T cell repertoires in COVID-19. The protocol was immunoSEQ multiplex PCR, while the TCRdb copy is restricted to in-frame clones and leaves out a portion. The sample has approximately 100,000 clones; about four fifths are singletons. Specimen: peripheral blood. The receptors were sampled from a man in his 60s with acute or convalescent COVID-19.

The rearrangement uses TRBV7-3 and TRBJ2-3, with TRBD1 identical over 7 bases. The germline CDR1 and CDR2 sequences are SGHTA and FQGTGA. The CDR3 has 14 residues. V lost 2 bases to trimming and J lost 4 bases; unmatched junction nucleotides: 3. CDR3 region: CASSLGQGADTQYF. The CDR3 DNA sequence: TGTGCCAGCAGCTTAGGGCAGGGGGCAGATACGCAGTATTTT.

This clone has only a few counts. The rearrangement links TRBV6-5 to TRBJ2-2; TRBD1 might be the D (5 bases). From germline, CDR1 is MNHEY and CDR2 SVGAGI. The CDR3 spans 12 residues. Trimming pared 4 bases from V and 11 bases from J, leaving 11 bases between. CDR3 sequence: CASSSQGGELFF. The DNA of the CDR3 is TGTGCCAGCAGTTCCCAGGGCGGAGAGCTGTTTTTT.

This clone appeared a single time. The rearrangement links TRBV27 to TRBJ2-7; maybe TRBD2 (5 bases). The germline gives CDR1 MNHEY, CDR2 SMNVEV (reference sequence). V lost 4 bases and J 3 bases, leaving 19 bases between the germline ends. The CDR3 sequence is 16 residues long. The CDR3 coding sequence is TGTGCCAGCAGTTCCCTGAACGGGATCTATGGCTACGAGCAGTACTTC. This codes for CASSSLNGIYGYEQYF.

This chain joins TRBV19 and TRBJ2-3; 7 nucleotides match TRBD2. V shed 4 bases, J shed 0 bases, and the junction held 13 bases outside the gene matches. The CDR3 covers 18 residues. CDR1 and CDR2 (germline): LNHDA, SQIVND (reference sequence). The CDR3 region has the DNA TGTGCCAGTAGTACCTCTATCCCTAGCGGCCCTAGCACAGATACGCAGTATTTT. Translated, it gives CASSTSIPSGPSTDTQYF.

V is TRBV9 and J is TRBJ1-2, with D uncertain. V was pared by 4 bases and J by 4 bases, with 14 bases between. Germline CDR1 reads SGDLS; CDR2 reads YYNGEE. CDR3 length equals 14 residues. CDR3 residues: CASSSGRGGYGYTF. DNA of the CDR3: TGTGCCAGCAGCTCAGGACGGGGAGGCTATGGCTACACCTTC.

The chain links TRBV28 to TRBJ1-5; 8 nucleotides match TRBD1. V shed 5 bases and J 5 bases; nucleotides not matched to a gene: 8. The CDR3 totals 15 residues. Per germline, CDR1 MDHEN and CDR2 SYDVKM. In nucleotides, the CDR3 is TGTGCCAGCAGTCTCCCGGACAGGGTCGATCAGCCCCAGCATTTT. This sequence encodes CASSLPDRVDQPQHF.

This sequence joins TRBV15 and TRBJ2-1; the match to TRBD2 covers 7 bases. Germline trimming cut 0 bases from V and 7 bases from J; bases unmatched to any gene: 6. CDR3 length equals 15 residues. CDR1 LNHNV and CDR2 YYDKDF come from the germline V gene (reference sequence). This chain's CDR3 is CATSRDPAGGNEQFF. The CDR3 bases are TGTGCCACCAGCAGAGATCCGGCCGGGGGGAATGAGCAGTTCTTC.

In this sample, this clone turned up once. Here the CDR3 DNA reads TGTGCCAGCACCTTACACATGAACACTGAAGCTTTCTTT. Amino acid sequence: CASTLHMNTEAFF. The chain joins TRBV12-3 or TRBV12-4 to TRBJ1-1; D gene uncertain. V shed 7 bases and J shed 0 bases, with 9 bases lying between them. The CDR3 spans 13 residues.

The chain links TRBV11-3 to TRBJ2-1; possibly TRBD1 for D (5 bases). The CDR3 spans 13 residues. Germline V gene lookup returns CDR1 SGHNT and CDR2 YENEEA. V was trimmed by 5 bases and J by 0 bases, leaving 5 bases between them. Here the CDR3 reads CASSDSSYNEQFF. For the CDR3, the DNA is TGTGCCAGCAGCGACAGCTCCTACAATGAGCAGTTCTTC.